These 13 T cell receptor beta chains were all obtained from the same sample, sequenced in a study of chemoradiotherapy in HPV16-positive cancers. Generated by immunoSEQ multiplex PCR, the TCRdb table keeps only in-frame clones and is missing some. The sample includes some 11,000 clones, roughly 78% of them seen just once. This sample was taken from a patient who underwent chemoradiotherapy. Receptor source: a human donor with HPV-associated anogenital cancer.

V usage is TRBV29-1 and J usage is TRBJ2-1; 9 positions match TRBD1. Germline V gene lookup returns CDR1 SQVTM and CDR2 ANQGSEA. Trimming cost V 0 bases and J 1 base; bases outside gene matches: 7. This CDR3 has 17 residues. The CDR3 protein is CSVEELDRGRSYNEQFF. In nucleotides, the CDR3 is TGCAGCGTTGAAGAGCTGGACAGGGGACGGTCCTACAATGAGCAGTTCTTC.

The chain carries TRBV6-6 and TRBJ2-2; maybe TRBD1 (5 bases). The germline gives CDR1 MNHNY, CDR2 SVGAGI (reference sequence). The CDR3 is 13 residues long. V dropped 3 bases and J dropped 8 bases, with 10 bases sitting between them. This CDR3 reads CASSYPGLGELFF. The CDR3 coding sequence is TGTGCCAGCAGTTATCCAGGGTTAGGGGAGCTGTTTTTT.

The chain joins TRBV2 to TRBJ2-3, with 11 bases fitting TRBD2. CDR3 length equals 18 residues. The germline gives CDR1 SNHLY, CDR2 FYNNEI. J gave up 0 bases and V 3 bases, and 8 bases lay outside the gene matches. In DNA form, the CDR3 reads TGTGCCAGCAGTGAGGAGACTAGCGGGATTCCTAGCACAGATACGCAGTATTTT. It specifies CASSEETSGIPSTDTQYF.

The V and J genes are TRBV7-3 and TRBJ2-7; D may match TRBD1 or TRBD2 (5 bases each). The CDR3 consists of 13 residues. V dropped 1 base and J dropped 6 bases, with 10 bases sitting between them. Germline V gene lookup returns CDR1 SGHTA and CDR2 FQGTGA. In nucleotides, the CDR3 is TGTGCCAGCAGCTTAAGCCTAGGGACCGAGCAGTACTTC. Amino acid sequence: CASSLSLGTEQYF.

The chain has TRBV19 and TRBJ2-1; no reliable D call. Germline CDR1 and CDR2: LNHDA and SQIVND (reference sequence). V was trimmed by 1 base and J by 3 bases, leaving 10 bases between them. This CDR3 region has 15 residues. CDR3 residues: CASSIAATYYNEQFF. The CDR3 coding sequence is TGTGCCAGTAGTATAGCGGCGACTTACTACAATGAGCAGTTCTTC.

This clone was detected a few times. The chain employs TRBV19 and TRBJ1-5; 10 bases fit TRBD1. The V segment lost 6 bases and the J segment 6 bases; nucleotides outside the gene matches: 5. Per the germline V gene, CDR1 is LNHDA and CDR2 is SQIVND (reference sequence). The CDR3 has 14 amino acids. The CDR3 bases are TGTGCCAGTAGCAGGACAGGGGGTGGTCAGCCCCAGCATTTT. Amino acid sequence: CASSRTGGGQPQHF.

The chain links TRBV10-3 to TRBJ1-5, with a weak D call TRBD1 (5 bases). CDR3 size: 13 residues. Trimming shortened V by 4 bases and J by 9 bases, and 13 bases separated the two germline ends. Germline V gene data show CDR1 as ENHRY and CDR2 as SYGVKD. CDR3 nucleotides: TGTGCCATCAGTGGGGGCAGCTCGCCGCCCCAGCATTTT. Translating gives CAISGGSSPPQHF.

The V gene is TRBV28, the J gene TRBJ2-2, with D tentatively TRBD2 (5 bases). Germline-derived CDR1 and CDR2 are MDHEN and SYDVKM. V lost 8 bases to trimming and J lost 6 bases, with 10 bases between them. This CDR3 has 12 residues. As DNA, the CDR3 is TGTGCCAGCCTAAGAGGGTCCGGGGAGCTGTTTTTT. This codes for CASLRGSGELFF. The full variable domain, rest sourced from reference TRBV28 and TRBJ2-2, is DVKVTQSSRYLVKRTGEKVFLECVQDMDHENMFWYRQDPGLGLRLIYFSYDVKMKEKGDIPEGYSVSREKKERFSLILESASTNQTSMYLCASLRGSGELFFGEGSRLTVL.

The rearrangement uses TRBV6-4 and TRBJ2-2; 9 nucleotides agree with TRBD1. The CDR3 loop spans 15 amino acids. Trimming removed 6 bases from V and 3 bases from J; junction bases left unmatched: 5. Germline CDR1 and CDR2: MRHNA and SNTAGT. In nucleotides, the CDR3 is TGTGCCAGCAGGGAGACAGGGGGGGACACCGGGGAGCTGTTTTTT. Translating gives CASRETGGDTGELFF.

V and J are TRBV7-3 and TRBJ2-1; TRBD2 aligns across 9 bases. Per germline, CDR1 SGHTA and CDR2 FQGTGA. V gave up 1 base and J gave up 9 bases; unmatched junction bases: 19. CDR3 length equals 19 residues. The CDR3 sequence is CASSLKGAPGVAGVPEQFF. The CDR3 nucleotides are TGTGCCAGCAGCTTAAAAGGGGCACCGGGGGTAGCGGGAGTCCCTGAGCAGTTCTTC.

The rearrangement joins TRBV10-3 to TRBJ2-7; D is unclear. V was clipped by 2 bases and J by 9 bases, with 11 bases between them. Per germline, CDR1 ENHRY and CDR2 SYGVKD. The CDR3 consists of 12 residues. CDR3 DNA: TGTGCCATCAGTGAGGCAGCTGCCGTGCAGTACTTC. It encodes CAISEAAAVQYF.

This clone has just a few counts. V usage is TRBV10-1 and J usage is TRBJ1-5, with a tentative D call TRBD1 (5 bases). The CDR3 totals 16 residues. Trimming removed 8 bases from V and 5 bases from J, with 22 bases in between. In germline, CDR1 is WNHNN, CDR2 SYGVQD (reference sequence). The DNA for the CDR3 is TGCGCCAGCTCCCGGGACGCGCTCACTTTTTATCAGCCCCAGCATTTT. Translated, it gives CASSRDALTFYQPQHF.

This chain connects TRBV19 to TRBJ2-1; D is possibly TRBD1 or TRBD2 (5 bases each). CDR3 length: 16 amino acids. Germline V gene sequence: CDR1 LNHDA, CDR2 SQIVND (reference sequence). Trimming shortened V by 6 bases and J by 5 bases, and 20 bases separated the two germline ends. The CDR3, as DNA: TGTGCCAGTAGAACATTTAGGGGACGGGGCGACAATGAGCAGTTCTTC. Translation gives CASRTFRGRGDNEQFF.